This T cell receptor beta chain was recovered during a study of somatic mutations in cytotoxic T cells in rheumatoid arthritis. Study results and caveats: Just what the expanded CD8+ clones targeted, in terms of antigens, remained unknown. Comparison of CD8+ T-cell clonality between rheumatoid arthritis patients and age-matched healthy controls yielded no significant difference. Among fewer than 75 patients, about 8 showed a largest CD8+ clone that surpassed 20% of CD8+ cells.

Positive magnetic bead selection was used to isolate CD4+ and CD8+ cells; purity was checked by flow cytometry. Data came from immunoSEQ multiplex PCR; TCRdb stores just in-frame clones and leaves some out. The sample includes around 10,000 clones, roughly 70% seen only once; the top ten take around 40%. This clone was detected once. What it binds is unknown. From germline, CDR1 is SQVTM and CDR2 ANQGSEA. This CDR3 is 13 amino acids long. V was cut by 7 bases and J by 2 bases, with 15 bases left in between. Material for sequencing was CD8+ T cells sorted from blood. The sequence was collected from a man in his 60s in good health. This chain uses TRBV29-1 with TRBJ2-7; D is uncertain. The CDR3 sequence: CSATSQTTYEQYF. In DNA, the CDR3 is TGCAGCGCCACATCCCAGACAACCTACGAGCAGTACTTC.